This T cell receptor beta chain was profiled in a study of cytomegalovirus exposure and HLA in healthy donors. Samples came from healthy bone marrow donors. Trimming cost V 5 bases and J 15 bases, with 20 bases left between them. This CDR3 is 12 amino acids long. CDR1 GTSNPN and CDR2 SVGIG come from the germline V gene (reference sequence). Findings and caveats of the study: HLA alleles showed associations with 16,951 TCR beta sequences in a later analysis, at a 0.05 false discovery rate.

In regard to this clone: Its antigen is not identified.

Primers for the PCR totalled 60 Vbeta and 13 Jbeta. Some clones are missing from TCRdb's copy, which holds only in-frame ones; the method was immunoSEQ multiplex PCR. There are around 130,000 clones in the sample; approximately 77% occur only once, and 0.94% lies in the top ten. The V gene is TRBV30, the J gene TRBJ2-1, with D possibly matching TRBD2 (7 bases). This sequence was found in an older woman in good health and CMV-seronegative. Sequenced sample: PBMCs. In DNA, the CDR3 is TGTGCCTGGGCTCGACAGGCCGGGGAGGGGTTCTTC. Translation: CAWARQAGEGFF. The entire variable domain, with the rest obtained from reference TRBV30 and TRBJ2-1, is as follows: SQTIHQWPATLVQPVGSPLSLECTVEGTSNPNLYWYRQAAGRGLQLLFYSVGIGQISSEVPQNLSASRPQDRQFILSSKKLLLSDSGFYLCAWARQAGEGFFGPGTRLTVL.